A selection of T cell receptor beta chains follows, all from one sample in a study of early stage breast cancer tumors. Measured with immunoSEQ multiplex PCR; TCRdb has only the in-frame clones, and not every one. The sample contains 40,000 to 60,000 clones, roughly 78% of which appear only once. Sequencing was carried out using blood. These receptors were obtained from a person aged 40-50 years with breast cancer. The CDR3 runs from the conserved cysteine through the conserved F or W. Each record gives: clone size, D gene, J gene, V gene, CDR3 DNA, CDR3 protein. A D gene is named only where the DNA matches it firmly. Size is stated for part of the rows, as once, few or many counts, or as a class when the clone is expanded.

size: -; D: TRBD1; J: TRBJ2-7; V: TRBV10-3; DNA: TGTGCCATCAGTGCCTCGACAGGGGGTTGGGACGAGCAGTACTTC; CDR3: CAISASTGGWDEQYF
size: -; D: TRBD2; J: TRBJ2-7; V: TRBV5-1; DNA: TGCGCCAGCAGCCCCGGGACTAGCGGCTACGAGCAGTACTTC; CDR3: CASSPGTSGYEQYF
size: -; D: TRBD1; J: TRBJ1-4; V: TRBV7-9; DNA: TGTGCCAGCAGCTCCACAGGGGGCGTTGAAAAACTGTTTTTT; CDR3: CASSSTGGVEKLFF
size: -; D: -; J: TRBJ2-7; V: TRBV2; DNA: TGTGCCAGCAGTGTCTTTCCTCGGCGCGAGCAGTACTTC; CDR3: CASSVFPRREQYF
size: -; D: -; J: TRBJ2-1; V: TRBV7-6; DNA: TGTGCCAGCAGCCCGGGACTCATCAATGAGCAGTTCTTC; CDR3: CASSPGLINEQFF
size: -; D: TRBD1; J: TRBJ1-2; V: TRBV9; DNA: TGTGCCAGCAGCACGTCCCCGGCGGGACAGCGAAACTATGGCTACACCTTC; CDR3: CASSTSPAGQRNYGYTF
size: -; D: -; J: TRBJ1-4; V: TRBV10-2; DNA: TGCGCCAGCACGGAAGGGGTTAGGGAAAAACTGTTTTTT; CDR3: CASTEGVREKLFF
size: once; D: TRBD2; J: TRBJ2-2; V: TRBV29-1; DNA: TGCAGCGCCGGGAGGATGGGCGGGGAGCTGTTTTTT; CDR3: CSAGRMGGELFF
size: few; D: TRBD1; J: TRBJ1-2; V: TRBV2; DNA: TGTGCCAGCAGGGGGACAGGGGACAACTATGGCTACACCTTC; CDR3: CASRGTGDNYGYTF
size: -; D: TRBD2; J: TRBJ2-5; V: TRBV29-1; DNA: TGCAGCGTTGAAAGGAGCGGGGGGGGGAAATGGAGCAGCGAGACCCAGTACTTC; CDR3: CSVERSGGGKWSSETQYF
size: -; D: TRBD1; J: TRBJ2-5; V: TRBV28; DNA: TGTGCCAGCAGTTCGCCGACAGGGGGCGCGGAGACCCAGTACTTC; CDR3: CASSSPTGGAETQYF
size: -; D: TRBD2; J: TRBJ2-3; V: TRBV19; DNA: TGTGCCAGTAGAGGCAGCGGGAGGGCGGTAGGGGCAGATACGCAGTATTTT; CDR3: CASRGSGRAVGADTQYF
size: -; D: -; J: TRBJ2-1; V: TRBV10-2; DNA: TGCGCCAGCAGTGACGGGCGCGTATACAATGAGCAGTTCTTC; CDR3: CASSDGRVYNEQFF
size: -; D: -; J: TRBJ2-7; V: TRBV10-2; DNA: TGCGCCAGCACCCCGGTAGCCGGCTCCTACGAGCAGTACTTC; CDR3: CASTPVAGSYEQYF
size: -; D: -; J: TRBJ2-3; V: TRBV6-6; DNA: TGTGCCAGCAGTTCTGACAGAACAGATACGCAGTATTTT; CDR3: CASSSDRTDTQYF
size: once; D: TRBD2; J: TRBJ2-7; V: TRBV5-1; DNA: TGCGCCAGCCGGCGTTCCGGGACTAGCGGATCCTACGAGCAGTACTTC; CDR3: CASRRSGTSGSYEQYF
size: few; D: -; J: TRBJ1-1; V: TRBV4-1; DNA: TGCGCCAGCAGCCAAGATCACGGGAACACTGAAGCTTTCTTT; CDR3: CASSQDHGNTEAFF
size: -; D: -; J: TRBJ2-2; V: TRBV2; DNA: TGTGCCAGCTCTCCTTCGGGCAACACCGGGGAGCTGTTTTTT; CDR3: CASSPSGNTGELFF
size: -; D: -; J: TRBJ2-3; V: TRBV18; DNA: TGTGCCAGCTCACCAGGGCTGAGCACAGATACGCAGTATTTT; CDR3: CASSPGLSTDTQYF
size: few; D: TRBD2; J: TRBJ2-1; V: TRBV6-1; DNA: TGTGCCACCACGGGAGGGGACTCCGTCAACAATGAGCAGTTCTTC; CDR3: CATTGGDSVNNEQFF
size: -; D: -; J: TRBJ1-1; V: TRBV2; DNA: TGTGCCAGCAGTGATCGGTTTGTGAACACTGAAGCTTTCTTT; CDR3: CASSDRFVNTEAFF
size: -; D: -; J: TRBJ1-5; V: TRBV5-6; DNA: TGTGCCAGCAGCTTGGACGGGGCCGGGCTCGATCAGCCCCAGCATTTT; CDR3: CASSLDGAGLDQPQHF
size: -; D: -; J: TRBJ2-3; V: TRBV11-3; DNA: TGTGCCAGCAGCGCCTACAGGGGGGGGACAGATACGCAGTATTTT; CDR3: CASSAYRGGTDTQYF